The following is a T cell receptor beta chain sequence with its context. Produced via immunoSEQ multiplex PCR; TCRdb's table is partial and in-frame only. The sample gives about 40,000 clones, just over 90% of which show up once; about 0.41% is in the top ten. The source of the sample is a study of T cell changes during pregnancy in multiple sclerosis. Germline loops: CDR1 SSHAT, CDR2 FNYEAQ (reference sequence). The ends lost 5 bases at V and 4 bases at J; junction bases unmatched: 2. This CDR3 is 15 amino acids long. Sequenced here: CD4+ T cells from peripheral blood mononuclear cells, sampled in the first trimester of pregnancy. The chain links TRBV7-7 to TRBJ2-1; 13 nucleotides line up with TRBD2. The TCR sequence derives from a female donor with multiple sclerosis, enrolled in a pregnancy study. This chain's CDR3 is CASSGGLAGYNEQFF. CDR3 bases: TGTGCCAGCAGCGGGGGACTAGCGGGGTACAATGAGCAGTTCTTC.